The 32 T cell receptor beta chains presented below share a single source sample, sequenced in a study of T-cell memory formation after mild COVID-19. TCRdb itself ran the 5' RACE reads through MiXCR, one entry per CDR3 protein. This table holds about 280,000 distinct CDR3 sequences, around 8% found once. The sequenced sample was PBMCs or a T cell subset sorted from them (not recorded which). All receptors come from a man aged 18 to 30 who had mild COVID-19 (a few samples of this study predate the infection). Cell type and time point are not known.

This clonotype showed up just a few times. The chain has TRBV20-1 and TRBJ1-2, with TRBD1 matching over 7 bases. Per the germline V gene, CDR1 is DFQATT and CDR2 is SNEGSKA (reference sequence). The CDR3 extends over 11 amino acids. The CDR3 region is CSVLQGYGYTF. The CDR3 nucleotides are TGCAGCGTCTTACAGGGGTATGGCTACACCTTC.

The CDR3 region has the DNA TGTGCCAGCAGCCCCGGGCCTCCAACGGTTGGAAACACCATATATTTT. Protein: CASSPGPPTVGNTIYF. The V and J genes are TRBV6-5 and TRBJ1-3; D is unresolved. The CDR3 runs 16 residues. V lost 6 bases and J lost 3, with 18 bases in between. The germline V gene encodes CDR1 MNHEY and CDR2 SVGAGI.

The table lists this clonotype with a few counts. The rearrangement links TRBV7-8 to TRBJ2-7; 7 nucleotides agree with TRBD1. The CDR3 has 13 amino acids. V shed 5 bases and J 3 bases; nucleotides not matched to a gene: 4. Looked up from germline, CDR1 is SGHVS and CDR2 is FQNEAQ. The CDR3 DNA reads TGTGCCAGCAGCCCAAGGACAGGCTACGAGCAGTACGTC. Translation gives CASSPRTGYEQYV.

This clonotype was picked up a small number of times. J is TRBJ2-3 and V is TRBV5-6; D may be TRBD1 or TRBD2 (5 bases each). Trimming took 5 bases from V and 2 from J, leaving 18 bases between them. Germline V CDR1 and CDR2: SGHDT, YYEEEE. The CDR3 loop spans 16 amino acids. The CDR3 sequence is CASSQNVRGPTDTQYF. In DNA, the CDR3 is TGTGCCAGCAGTCAGAATGTACGGGGCCCCACAGATACGCAGTATTTT.

This clonotype was seen repeatedly, ten times or more. The genes are TRBV20-1 and TRBJ1-1; tentatively, D is TRBD1 (6 bases). V lost 0 bases and J 4 bases, leaving 12 bases between the germline ends. The CDR3 extends over 14 amino acids. The germline V gene encodes CDR1 DFQATT and CDR2 SNEGSKA (reference sequence). The CDR3 region has the DNA TGCAGTGCTAGAGATCCGGACAGAATCACTGAAGCTTTCTTT. This translates into CSARDPDRITEAFF.

The genes are TRBV4-1 and TRBJ2-7; D is unclear. The germline V gene has CDR1 MGHRA and CDR2 YSYEKL. V gave up 0 bases and J gave up 2 bases, with 8 bases separating them. The CDR3 runs 14 residues. Here the CDR3 DNA reads TGCGCCAGCAGCCAAGAGCGGATCACCTACGAGCAGTACTTC. Translation: CASSQERITYEQYF.

This clonotype appeared a few times. The CDR3 DNA sequence: TGCAGCGTTAGCAAGGGGACCTACGAGCAGTACTTC. Translated, it gives CSVSKGTYEQYF. The chain uses TRBV29-1 and TRBJ2-7; TRBD1 is a possible D gene (5 bases). Germline V gene lookup returns CDR1 SQVTM and CDR2 ANQGSEA. The CDR3 totals 12 residues. V lost 5 bases and J 2 bases, leaving 10 bases between the germline ends.

This clonotype has a handful of counts. V is TRBV12-3 or TRBV12-4 and J is TRBJ2-1, with 8 bases matching TRBD2. With V trimmed by 5 bases and J by 8 bases, 8 bases remained unmatched. The CDR3 length is 14 residues. The CDR3 here is CASSSRGGGDEQFF. Written as DNA, the CDR3 is TGTGCCAGCAGTAGTCGGGGGGGCGGGGATGAGCAGTTCTTC.

This clonotype turned up a few times. A much larger clone lies one base from this, so it may be a read error. This chain connects TRBV12-3 or TRBV12-4 to TRBJ2-7; D may be TRBD2 (5 bases). V was clipped by 1 base and J by 3 bases, with 7 bases between them. The CDR3 spans 13 residues. The CDR3: CASSLGADYEQYF. In DNA form, the CDR3 reads TGTGCCAGCAGTTTAGGAGCGGACTACGAGCAGTACTTC.

This clonotype was observed many times. V usage is TRBV15 and J usage is TRBJ2-3, with D perhaps matching TRBD2 (5 bases). With 3 bases removed from V and 1 base from J, the gap between germline ends came to 11 bases. The CDR3 has 15 amino acids. Germline CDR1 is LNHNV and CDR2 is YYDKDF (reference sequence). CDR3 loop: CATSRRVDGTDTQYF. CDR3 sequence (DNA): TGTGCCACCAGCAGGAGGGTGGACGGCACAGATACGCAGTATTTT.

This clonotype came up a few times. V is TRBV14 and J is TRBJ2-1; either TRBD1 or TRBD2 may supply D (6 bases each). Germline V gene lookup returns CDR1 SGHDN and CDR2 FVKESK. The CDR3 runs 16 residues. Trimming shortened V by 2 bases and J by 8 bases, and 19 bases separated the two germline ends. Here the CDR3 reads CASSQKGQSGLYEQFF. CDR3 in DNA: TGTGCCAGCAGCCAAAAAGGACAGAGCGGACTATATGAGCAGTTCTTC. Complete variable domain (other parts from reference TRBV14 and TRBJ2-1): EAGVTQFPSHSVIEKGQTVTLRCDPISGHDNLYWYRRVMGKEIKFLLHFVKESKQDESGMPNNRFLAERTGGTYSTLKVQPAELEDSGVYFCASSQKGQSGLYEQFFGPGTRLTVL.

This clonotype has a handful of counts. The V call is TRBV12-5, the J call TRBJ2-7, with 11 bases lining up with TRBD1. CDR3 length equals 16 residues. Trimming removed 2 bases from V and 3 bases from J; junction bases left unmatched: 6. CDR1 and CDR2 from the germline V gene are LGHNT and FRNRAP. The CDR3 spells CASGLNRGQGGYEQYF. CDR3 nucleotide sequence: TGTGCTAGTGGTTTGAACCGGGGACAGGGGGGCTACGAGCAGTACTTC. The full variable domain, in which reference TRBV12-5 and TRBJ2-7 provide the parts outside the CDR3, is DARVTQTPRHKVTEMGQEVTMRCQPILGHNTVFWYRQTMMQGLELLAYFRNRAPLDDSGMPKDRFSAEMPDATLATLKIQPSEPRDSAVYFCASGLNRGQGGYEQYFGPGTRLTVT.

This clonotype has at least ten counts. V is TRBV5-1 and J is TRBJ1-6, with 8 bases matching TRBD1. The germline V gene encodes CDR1 SGHRS and CDR2 YFSETQ. V was pared by 1 base and J by 11 bases, with 5 bases of the junction left unmatched. The CDR3 length is 14 residues. CDR3 in amino acids: CASSLWTGSTPLHF. As DNA, the CDR3 is TGCGCCAGCAGCTTGTGGACAGGGAGTACACCCCTCCACTTT.

V usage is TRBV30 and J usage is TRBJ1-1; tentative D call: TRBD1 (5 bases). This CDR3 is 13 amino acids long. Germline assignment: CDR1 GTSNPN and CDR2 SVGIG (reference sequence). V was shortened by 8 bases and J by 3 bases, with 16 bases between the two germline ends. DNA for the CDR3: TGTGCCGGCAGGGACGGGGAAGACACTGAAGCTTTCTTT. This sequence encodes CAGRDGEDTEAFF.

This clonotype was seen a few times. CDR3 loop: CASSLVGLAGVLSGANVLTF. The CDR3 DNA is TGTGCCAGCAGCTTAGTAGGTCTAGCGGGGGTCCTCTCTGGGGCCAACGTCCTGACTTTC. V gene TRBV11-2 combines with J gene TRBJ2-6; 10 nucleotides agree with TRBD2. CDR1 is SGHAT and CDR2 is FQNNGV in the germline V gene. V shed 1 base and J 0 bases; nucleotides not matched to a gene: 9. CDR3 length: 20 amino acids. The full variable domain, its missing parts supplied by reference TRBV11-2 and TRBJ2-6, is EAGVAQSPRYKIIEKRQSVAFWCNPISGHATLYWYQQILGQGPKLLIQFQNNGVVDDSQLPKDRFSAERLKGVDSTLKIQPAKLEDSAVYLCASSLVGLAGVLSGANVLTFGAGSRLTVL.

The chain couples TRBV7-3 to TRBJ2-3; TRBD2 matches at 8 bases. Germline CDR1 and CDR2: SGHTA and FQGTGA. The CDR3 covers 14 residues. V lost 5 bases and J lost 5; bases outside the gene matches: 6. The CDR3 DNA follows: TGTGCCAGCAGCGAGACTAGCGCGGAAGATACGCAGTATTTT. Residues: CASSETSAEDTQYF.

V is TRBV12-3 or TRBV12-4 and J is TRBJ2-7, with D perhaps assigned TRBD1 or TRBD2 (6 bases each). The CDR3 has 14 residues. The V end lost 4 bases, the J end lost 2 bases, and 12 bases lay between the germline ends. CDR3 sequence: CASSSGDNPYEQYF. DNA for the CDR3: TGTGCCAGCAGTTCGGGGGACAACCCCTACGAGCAGTACTTC.

The sample holds a few counts of this clonotype. V is TRBV11-2 and J is TRBJ2-3, with a weak D call TRBD2 (5 bases). This CDR3 is built from 13 residues. V lost 3 bases, J lost 6 bases, and 10 bases lay in between. Germline V gene data show CDR1 as SGHAT and CDR2 as FQNNGV. CDR3 bases: TGTGCCAGCAGCTTTTACGGGGAGGATACGCAGTATTTT. Protein sequence: CASSFYGEDTQYF.

There are a few counts of this clonotype. The V gene is TRBV5-1, the J gene TRBJ1-2, with 10 bases fitting TRBD1. Trimming cost V 3 bases and J 8 bases; bases outside gene matches: 13. CDR3 length: 16 residues. Germline V gene sequence: CDR1 SGHRS, CDR2 YFSETQ. The CDR3 region has the DNA TGCGCCAGCAGCTCGGACGACTCCGGGACAGGGGAAGGCTACACCTTC. Its translation is CASSSDDSGTGEGYTF.

This clonotype was seen ten or more times. This chain connects TRBV5-1 to TRBJ1-5, with D uncertain. V lost 4 bases and J lost 6, with 17 bases in between. CDR3 size: 15 residues. In germline, CDR1 is SGHRS, CDR2 YFSETQ. This CDR3 is CASSVGSVAGQPQHF. CDR3 coding DNA: TGCGCCAGCAGCGTGGGGTCCGTAGCGGGTCAGCCCCAGCATTTT.

This clonotype was observed at least ten times. The V gene is TRBV20-1, the J gene TRBJ2-5; the D is unclear. Between the trimmed V and J ends, which lost 7 bases and 4 bases, there was a span of 13 bases. The CDR3 contains 12 residues. CDR1 is DFQATT, CDR2 SNEGSKA, per germline (reference sequence). The CDR3 sequence: CSGSRAIETQYF. The CDR3 coding sequence is TGCAGTGGGTCTAGGGCCATAGAGACCCAGTACTTC.

This clonotype was seen ten or more times. CDR3 sequence: CAISDSGGDGANVLTF. The CDR3 DNA reads as TGTGCCATCAGTGATTCAGGGGGTGATGGGGCCAACGTCCTGACTTTC. The gene calls are TRBV10-3 and TRBJ2-6; 7 positions agree with TRBD1. Germline loops: CDR1 ENHRY, CDR2 SYGVKD. This CDR3 spans 16 amino acids. V lost 3 bases to trimming and J lost 3 bases; unmatched junction nucleotides: 5.

This clonotype was picked up a small number of times. CDR3 sequence (DNA): TGTGCCAGCAGTTACAAGAACGGGGGGATCTCCTACGAGCAGTACGTC. This translates into CASSYKNGGISYEQYV. The rearrangement links TRBV6-2 or TRBV6-3 to TRBJ2-7; 7 positions match TRBD2. CDR1 and CDR2 (germline): MNHEY, SVGEGT. There are 16 residues in the CDR3. The ends lost 2 bases at V and 0 bases at J; junction bases unmatched: 7.

The table lists this clonotype with a few counts. The CDR3 DNA reads TGCGCCAGCAGCCAAGATCGAGGCGGGGACTATTACGAGCAGTACTTC. Amino acid sequence: CASSQDRGGDYYEQYF. The chain joins TRBV4-1 to TRBJ2-7, with TRBD2 matching over 7 bases. CDR1 and CDR2 (germline): MGHRA, YSYEKL. The CDR3 runs to 16 residues. The ends lost 0 bases at V and 4 bases at J; junction bases unmatched: 9.

The CDR3 DNA is TGTGCCAGCAGTTTAAATGGACAGACGGCCCAGTACTTC. It specifies CASSLNGQTAQYF. The chain links TRBV12-3 or TRBV12-4 to TRBJ2-5; TRBD1 is a possible D gene (6 bases). This CDR3 region has 13 residues. V dropped 2 bases and J dropped 9 bases, with 13 bases sitting between them.

The chain carries TRBV3-1 and TRBJ1-1; D gene ambiguous. This CDR3 is built from 14 residues. Trimming shortened V by 3 bases and J by 0 bases, and 8 bases separated the two germline ends. Germline V gives CDR1 LGHDT, CDR2 YNNKEL (reference sequence). The CDR3: CASSQREVNTEAFF. The CDR3 nucleotides are TGTGCCAGCAGCCAGCGGGAGGTGAACACTGAAGCTTTCTTT.

This chain connects TRBV12-3 or TRBV12-4 to TRBJ2-7; 9 nucleotides align to TRBD1. The length of the CDR3 is 16 residues. V dropped 3 bases and J dropped 1; count of bases not matched to a gene: 7. CDR3 amino acids: CASSLKPGTGSYEQYF. The CDR3 DNA is TGTGCCAGCAGTTTGAAGCCCGGGACAGGGTCCTACGAGCAGTACTTC.

V usage is TRBV5-1 and J usage is TRBJ1-2; D unclear. V shed 2 bases and J shed 5 bases, with 13 bases lying between them. The germline CDR1 and CDR2 sequences are SGHRS and YFSETQ. The CDR3 is 14 residues long. This CDR3 is CASSLAGRIYGYTF. The CDR3 coding sequence is TGCGCCAGCAGCTTAGCTGGACGTATTTATGGCTACACCTTC. Using reference TRBV5-1 and TRBJ1-2 for the parts outside the CDR3, the full variable domain is KAGVTQTPRYLIKTRGQQVTLSCSPISGHRSVSWYQQTPGQGLQFLFEYFSETQRNKGNFPGRFSGRQFSNSRSEMNVSTLELGDSALYLCASSLAGRIYGYTFGSGTRLTVV.

This chain links TRBV7-9 with TRBJ1-2; 10 bases line up with TRBD1. The CDR3 sequence is 16 residues long. Unmatched junction bases numbered 7, after V lost 4 bases and J lost 2 bases. CDR1 SEHNR and CDR2 FQNEAQ come from the germline V gene (reference sequence). This CDR3 is CASSSRDRGKNYGYTF. CDR3 DNA: TGTGCCAGCAGCTCGAGGGACAGGGGAAAGAACTATGGCTACACCTTC.

V is TRBV5-1 and J is TRBJ1-1; the D gene is possibly TRBD1 (5 bases). This CDR3 has 18 amino acids. The germline V gene has CDR1 SGHRS and CDR2 YFSETQ. The germline V and J ends were trimmed by 3 bases and 0 bases, with 21 bases remaining between them. CDR3 residues: CASSSIIDRKAMNTEAFF. The DNA for the CDR3 is TGCGCCAGCAGCTCCATCATAGACAGAAAAGCGATGAACACTGAAGCTTTCTTT.

A note on this clonotype: A much larger clone differs from this one at a single base, so this may be a read error. This chain uses TRBV14 with TRBJ1-1; no clear D. Germline assignment: CDR1 SGHDN and CDR2 FVKESK. V was pared by 4 bases and J by 7 bases, with 13 bases between. The CDR3 spans 13 residues. In nucleotides, the CDR3 is TGTGCCAGCAGCCGGTTCACATACAATGAAGCTTTCTTT. Protein product: CASSRFTYNEAFF.

This clonotype came up a few times. The V gene is TRBV28, the J gene TRBJ2-1, with 9 bases aligning to TRBD1. Germline CDR1 is MDHEN and CDR2 is SYDVKM. J was trimmed by 5 bases and V by 6 bases; bases with no gene match: 8. This CDR3 region has 15 residues. Written as DNA, the CDR3 is TGTGCCAGCAGCGCGCACAGGGGGCGGGACAATGAGCAGTTCTTC. Amino acid sequence: CASSAHRGRDNEQFF.